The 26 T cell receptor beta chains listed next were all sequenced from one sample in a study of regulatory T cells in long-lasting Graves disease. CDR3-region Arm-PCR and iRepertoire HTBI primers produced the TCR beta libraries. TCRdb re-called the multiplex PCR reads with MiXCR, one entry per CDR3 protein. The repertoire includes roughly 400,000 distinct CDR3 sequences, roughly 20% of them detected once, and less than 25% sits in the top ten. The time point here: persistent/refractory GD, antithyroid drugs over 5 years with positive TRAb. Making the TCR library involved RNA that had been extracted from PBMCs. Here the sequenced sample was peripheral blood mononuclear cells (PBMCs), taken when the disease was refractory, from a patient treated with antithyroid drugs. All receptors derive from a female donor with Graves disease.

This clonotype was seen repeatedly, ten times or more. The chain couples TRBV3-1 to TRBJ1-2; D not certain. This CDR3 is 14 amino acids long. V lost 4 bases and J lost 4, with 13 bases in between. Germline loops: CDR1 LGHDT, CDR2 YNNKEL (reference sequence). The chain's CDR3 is CASSRWREGYGYTF. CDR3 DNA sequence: TGTGCCAGCAGCCGGTGGAGGGAAGGCTATGGCTACACCTTC.

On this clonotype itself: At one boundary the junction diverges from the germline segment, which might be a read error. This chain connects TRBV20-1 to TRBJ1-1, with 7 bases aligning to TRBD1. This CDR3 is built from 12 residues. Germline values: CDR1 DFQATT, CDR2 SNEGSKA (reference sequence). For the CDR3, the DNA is TGCGGTGCCCGACCGACAGGGACTGAAGCTTTCTTT. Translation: CGARPTGTEAFF.

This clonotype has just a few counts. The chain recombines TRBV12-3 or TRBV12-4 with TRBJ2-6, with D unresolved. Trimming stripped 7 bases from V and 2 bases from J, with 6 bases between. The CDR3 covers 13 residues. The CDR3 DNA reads TGTGCCAGCAAGATCGCTGGGGCCAACGTCCTGACTTTC. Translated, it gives CASKIAGANVLTF.

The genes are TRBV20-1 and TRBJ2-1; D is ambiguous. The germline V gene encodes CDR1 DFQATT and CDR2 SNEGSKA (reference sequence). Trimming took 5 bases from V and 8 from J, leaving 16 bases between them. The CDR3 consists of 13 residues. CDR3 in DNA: TGCAGTGCTTGCCACGACAAGTGTTATGAGCAGTTCTTC. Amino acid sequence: CSACHDKCYEQFF.

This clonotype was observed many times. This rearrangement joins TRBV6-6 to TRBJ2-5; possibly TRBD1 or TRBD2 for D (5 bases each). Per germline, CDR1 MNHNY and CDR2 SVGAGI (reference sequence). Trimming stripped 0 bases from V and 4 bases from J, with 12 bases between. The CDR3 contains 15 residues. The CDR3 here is CASSYSGTASETQYF. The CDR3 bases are TGTGCCAGCAGTTACTCGGGGACCGCCTCAGAGACCCAGTACTTC.

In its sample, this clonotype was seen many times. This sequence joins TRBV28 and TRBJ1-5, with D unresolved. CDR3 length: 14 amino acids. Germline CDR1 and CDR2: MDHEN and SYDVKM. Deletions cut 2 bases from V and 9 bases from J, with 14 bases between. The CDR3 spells CASSLHSGKAPQHF. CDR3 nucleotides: TGTGCCAGCAGTTTACACAGTGGGAAAGCGCCCCAGCATTTT.

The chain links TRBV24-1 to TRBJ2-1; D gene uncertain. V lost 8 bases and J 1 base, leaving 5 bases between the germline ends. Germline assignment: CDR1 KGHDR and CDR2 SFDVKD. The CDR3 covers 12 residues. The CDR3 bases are TGTGCCACCATGGGGTCCTACAATGAGCAGTTCTTC. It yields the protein CATMGSYNEQFF.

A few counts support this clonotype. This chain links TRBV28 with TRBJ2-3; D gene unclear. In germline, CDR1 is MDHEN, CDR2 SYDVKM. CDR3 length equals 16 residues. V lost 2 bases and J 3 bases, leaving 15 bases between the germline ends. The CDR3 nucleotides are TGTGCCAGCAGTTTAGGCCCCCAGACCAGGACAGATACGCAGTATTTT. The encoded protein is CASSLGPQTRTDTQYF.

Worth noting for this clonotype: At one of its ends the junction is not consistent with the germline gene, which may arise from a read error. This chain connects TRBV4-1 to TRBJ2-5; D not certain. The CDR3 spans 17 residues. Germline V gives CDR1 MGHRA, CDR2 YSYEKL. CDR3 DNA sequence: TGCGCCGGCAGCCAAGATCCTCCCCGGTCCCACCAAGAGACCCAGTACTTC. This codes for CAGSQDPPRSHQETQYF.

The CDR3 nucleotides read TGTGCCAGCAGCTTAGATTTAAATGAAAAACTGTTTTTT. Translating it yields CASSLDLNEKLFF. This chain uses TRBV11-2 with TRBJ1-4; no reliable D call. Germline-derived CDR1 and CDR2 are SGHAT and FQNNGV. With 0 bases removed from V and 5 bases from J, the gap between germline ends came to 4 bases. This CDR3 is built from 13 residues.

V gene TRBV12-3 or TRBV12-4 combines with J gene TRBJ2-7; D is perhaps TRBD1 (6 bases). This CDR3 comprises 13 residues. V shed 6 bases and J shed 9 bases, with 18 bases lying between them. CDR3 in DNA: TGTGCCAGCAGCCTACTAGGGGGAAGCGCGCAGTACTTC. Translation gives CASSLLGGSAQYF.

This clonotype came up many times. CDR3: CASSPYMWDWSYEQYF. The CDR3 DNA reads TGTGCCAGCAGCCCTTATATGTGGGATTGGTCCTACGAGCAGTACTTC. V gene TRBV11-2 combines with J gene TRBJ2-7; D unresolved. The CDR3 totals 16 residues. Trimming pared 5 bases from V and 1 base from J, leaving 18 bases between. CDR1 and CDR2 (germline): SGHAT, FQNNGV.

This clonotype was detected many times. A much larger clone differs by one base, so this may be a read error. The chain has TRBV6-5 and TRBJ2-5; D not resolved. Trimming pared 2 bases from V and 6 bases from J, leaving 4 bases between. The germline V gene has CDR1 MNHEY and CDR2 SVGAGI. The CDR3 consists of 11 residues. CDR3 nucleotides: TGTGCCAGCAGTTACGGGAAGACCCAGTACTTC. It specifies CASSYGKTQYF.

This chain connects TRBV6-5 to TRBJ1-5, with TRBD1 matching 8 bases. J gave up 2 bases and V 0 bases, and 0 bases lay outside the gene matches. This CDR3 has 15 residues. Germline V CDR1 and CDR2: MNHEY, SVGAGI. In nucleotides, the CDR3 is TGTGCCAGCAGTTACTCGACAGGGGGCAATCAGCCCCAGCATTTT. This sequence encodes CASSYSTGGNQPQHF.

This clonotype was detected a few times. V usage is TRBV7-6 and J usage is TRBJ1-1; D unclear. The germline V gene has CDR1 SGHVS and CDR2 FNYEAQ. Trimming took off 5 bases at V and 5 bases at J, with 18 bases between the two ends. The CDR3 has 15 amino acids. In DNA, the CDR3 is TGTGCCAGCAGCAAATTCCAGGCAGGTATTACTGAAGCTTTCTTT. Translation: CASSKFQAGITEAFF.

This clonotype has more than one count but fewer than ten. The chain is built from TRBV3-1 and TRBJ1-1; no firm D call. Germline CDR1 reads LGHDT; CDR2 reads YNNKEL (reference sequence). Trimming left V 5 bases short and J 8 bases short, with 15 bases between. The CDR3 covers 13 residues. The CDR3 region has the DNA TGTGCCAGCAGCACCCTCCCAACCGCCGAAGCTTTCTTT. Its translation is CASSTLPTAEAFF. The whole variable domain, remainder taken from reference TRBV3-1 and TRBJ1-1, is DTAVSQTPKYLVTQMGNDKSIKCEQNLGHDTMYWYKQDSKKFLKIMFSYNNKELIINETVPNRFSPKSPDKAHLNLHINSLELGDSAVYFCASSTLPTAEAFFGQGTRLTVV.

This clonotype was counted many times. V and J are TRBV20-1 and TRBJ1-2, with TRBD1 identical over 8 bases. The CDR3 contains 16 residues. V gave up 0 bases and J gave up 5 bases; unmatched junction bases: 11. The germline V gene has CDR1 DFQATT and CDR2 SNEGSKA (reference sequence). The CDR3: CSARDAGQGAQYGYTF. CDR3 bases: TGCAGTGCTAGAGATGCGGGGCAGGGGGCACAGTATGGCTACACCTTC.

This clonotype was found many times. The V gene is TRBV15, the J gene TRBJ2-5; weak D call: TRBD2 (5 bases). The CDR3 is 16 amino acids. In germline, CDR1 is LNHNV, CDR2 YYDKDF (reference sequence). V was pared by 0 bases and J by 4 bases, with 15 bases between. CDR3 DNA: TGTGCCACCAGCAGAGATATTGAGGGAGCAGGAGAGACCCAGTACTTC. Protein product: CATSRDIEGAGETQYF.

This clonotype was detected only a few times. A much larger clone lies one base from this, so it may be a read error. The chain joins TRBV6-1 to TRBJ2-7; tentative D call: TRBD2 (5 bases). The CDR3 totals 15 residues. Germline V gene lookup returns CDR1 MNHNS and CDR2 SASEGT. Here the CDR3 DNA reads TGTGCCAGCAGAAATCGAGCGAGGGAACCCTACGGGCAGTACTTC. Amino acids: CASRNRAREPYGQYF.

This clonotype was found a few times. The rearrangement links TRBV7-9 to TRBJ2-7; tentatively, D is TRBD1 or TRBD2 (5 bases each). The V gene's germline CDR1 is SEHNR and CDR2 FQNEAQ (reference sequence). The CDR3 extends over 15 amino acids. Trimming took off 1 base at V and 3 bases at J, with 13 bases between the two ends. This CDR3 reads CASSLGTHTGYEQYF. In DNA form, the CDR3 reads TGTGCCAGCAGCTTAGGGACTCACACAGGCTACGAGCAGTACTTC.

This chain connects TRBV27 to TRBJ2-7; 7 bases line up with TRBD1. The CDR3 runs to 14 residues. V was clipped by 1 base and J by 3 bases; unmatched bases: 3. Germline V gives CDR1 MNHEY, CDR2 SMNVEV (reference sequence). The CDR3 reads CASSLYRGVYEQYF. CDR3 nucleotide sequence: TGTGCCAGCAGTTTATACAGGGGAGTCTACGAGCAGTACTTC.

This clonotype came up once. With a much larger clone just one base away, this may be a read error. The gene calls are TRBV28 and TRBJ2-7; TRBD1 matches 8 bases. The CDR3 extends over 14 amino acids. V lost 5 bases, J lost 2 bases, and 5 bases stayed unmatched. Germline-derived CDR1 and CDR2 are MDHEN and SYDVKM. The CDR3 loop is CASSEQGGPYEQYF. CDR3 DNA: TGTGCCAGCAGTGAACAGGGGGGTCCCTACGAGCAGTACTTC.

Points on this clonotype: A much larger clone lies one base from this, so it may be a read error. The DNA for the CDR3 is TGCAGCGTTGAGGCGGGCGGGGGTCAGGATGGCTACACCTTC. It translates to CSVEAGGGQDGYTF. This rearrangement joins TRBV29-1 to TRBJ1-2; TRBD1 might be the D (5 bases). The CDR3 spans 14 residues. Germline loops: CDR1 SQVTM, CDR2 ANQGSEA. V lost 3 bases, J lost 6 bases, and 17 bases lay in between.

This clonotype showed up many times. The CDR3 nucleotides read TGTGCCACCAGTGATGGGGATCGGGCCGACCAAGAGACCCAGTACTTC. It yields the protein CATSDGDRADQETQYF. The rearrangement links TRBV24-1 to TRBJ2-5; D unresolved. The CDR3 loop spans 16 amino acids. CDR1 is KGHDR and CDR2 is SFDVKD in the germline V gene. V lost 3 bases, J lost 0 bases, and 13 bases lay in between.

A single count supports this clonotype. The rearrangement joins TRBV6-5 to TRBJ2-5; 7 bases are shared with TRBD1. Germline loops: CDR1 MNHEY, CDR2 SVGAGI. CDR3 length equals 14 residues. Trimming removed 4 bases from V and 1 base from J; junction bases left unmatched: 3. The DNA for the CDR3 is TGTGCCAGCAGTTCGACAGGGCTCCAAGAGACCCAGTACTTC. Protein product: CASSSTGLQETQYF.

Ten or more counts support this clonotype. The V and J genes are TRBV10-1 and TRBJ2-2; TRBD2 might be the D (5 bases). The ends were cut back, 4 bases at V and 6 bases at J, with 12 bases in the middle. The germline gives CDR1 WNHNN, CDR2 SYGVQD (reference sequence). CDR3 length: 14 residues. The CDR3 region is CASSGDSVSGELFF. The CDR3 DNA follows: TGCGCCAGCAGTGGTGATAGCGTTTCCGGGGAGCTGTTTTTT.